This record concerns one TCR beta chain sequence. In germline, CDR1 is LNHNV, CDR2 YYDKDF (reference sequence). Trimming cost V 0 bases and J 4 bases, with 12 bases left between them. This CDR3 spans 15 amino acids. This record belongs to a study of blood T cell repertoires in COVID-19. At the level of the study: The origin of the acute and convalescent COVID-19 samples was the United States, Italy and Spain. T cells, B-cell-depleted T cells, or PBMCs provided the cDNA or gDNA that served as material.

Authors' methods: Nucleated cell number was recorded as an estimate derived from reference gene primer amplification. This table comes from immunoSEQ multiplex PCR, and its TCRdb copy is limited to in-frame clones, with some not included. Clone size and V and J calls were adopted from that table, with D and trimming inferred from the DNA. This sample has approximately 270,000 clones; around 88% occur once, and the top ten carry about 1.3%. Sequenced sample: peripheral blood. This sequence originates from a man of 80 years or more with acute or convalescent COVID-19. The chain has TRBV15 and TRBJ1-1; D call uncertain. CDR3 residues: CATSRDYTEGTEAFF. CDR3 coding DNA: TGTGCCACCAGCAGAGATTATACTGAGGGCACTGAAGCTTTCTTT.